Following are 31 T cell receptor beta chains from one sample sequenced in a study of T cells in Graves' hyperthyroidism and ophthalmopathy (dated by TCRdb to the late 2010s). Libraries were built with multiplex PCR. Sequencing instrument: Illumina HiSeq 2000. The TCR beta CDR3 regions were amplified from the RNA transcripts. The TCR CDR3 was subjected to a first round of RT-PCR using the HTBI primer set and the Qiagen OneStep RT-PCR kit. TCRdb handled the public reads itself, with Q25 trimming in fastp and clone calling in MiXCR, and kept productive beta chains. Merged by CDR3 protein, the rows form single entries marked with the most common genes and DNA. The sample contains approximately 300,000 distinct CDR3 sequences, approximately 18% of them found a single time. The top ten clones comprise less than 45% of the sample. Sequenced input: blood. The receptors were gathered from a man in his fifties or sixties with Graves' ophthalmopathy.

This clonotype was observed a handful of times. The V and J genes are TRBV14 and TRBJ2-7; TRBD1 might be the D (6 bases). CDR1 SGHDN and CDR2 FVKESK come from the germline V gene. This CDR3 has 14 residues. V was trimmed by 5 bases and J by 0 bases, leaving 11 bases between them. The CDR3 nucleotides read TGTGCCAGCAGCGGGGACATCCCCTCCTACGAGCAGTACTTC. Protein product: CASSGDIPSYEQYF.

V gene TRBV24-1 combines with J gene TRBJ2-1; D gene ambiguous. The CDR3 consists of 12 residues. Germline V gene lookup returns CDR1 KGHDR and CDR2 SFDVKD. The ends were cut back, 1 base at V and 8 bases at J, with 5 bases in the middle. The CDR3 coding sequence is TGTGCCACCAGTGATTTAGGCGATGAGCAGTTCTTC. It codes for CATSDLGDEQFF.

In DNA, the CDR3 is TGTGCCAGCAGCCAGAGCGGGCCACAGGGGTACAATGAGCAGTTCTTC. It codes for CASSQSGPQGYNEQFF. The chain links TRBV12-3 or TRBV12-4 to TRBJ2-1, with D possibly matching TRBD1 (7 bases). This CDR3 has 16 residues. V was pared by 6 bases and J by 4 bases, with 19 bases between.

For the CDR3, the DNA is TGCGCCAGCAGCTTGGGGGTAGCGAGGTACCAAGAGACCCAGTACTTC. It codes for CASSLGVARYQETQYF. This rearrangement joins TRBV5-1 to TRBJ2-5; D perhaps matches TRBD2 (5 bases). The CDR3 has 16 amino acids. Germline CDR1 SGHRS, CDR2 YFSETQ. V lost 0 bases to trimming and J lost 0 bases, with 12 bases between them.

This clonotype has ten or more counts. V is TRBV2 and J is TRBJ2-5; D remains unclear. The V gene lost 6 bases and the J gene lost 1 base, with 9 bases spanning the gap. Germline V gives CDR1 SNHLY, CDR2 FYNNEI. The CDR3 runs 13 residues. CDR3 amino acids: CASRASLQETQYF. The CDR3 DNA reads as TGTGCCAGCAGAGCCAGTCTCCAAGAGACCCAGTACTTC.

This clonotype was observed a handful of times. V is TRBV30 and J is TRBJ1-3, with D unclear. This CDR3 spans 13 amino acids. Germline values: CDR1 GTSNPN, CDR2 SVGIG (reference sequence). The V and J ends lost 3 bases and 0 bases respectively, with 6 bases between them. Here the CDR3 reads CAWRSSSGNTIYF. The CDR3 region has the DNA TGTGCCTGGAGGTCAAGCTCTGGAAACACCATATATTTT.

This clonotype has more than one count but fewer than ten. J is TRBJ1-4 and V is TRBV27; D is ambiguous. CDR3 length: 15 residues. Germline V gene sequence: CDR1 MNHEY, CDR2 SMNVEV (reference sequence). V dropped 2 bases and J dropped 8 bases, with 15 bases sitting between them. This CDR3 is CASSLRGSGLEKLFF. CDR3 DNA sequence: TGTGCCAGCAGTTTACGGGGATCGGGATTAGAAAAACTGTTTTTT.

This clonotype has ten or more counts. The rearrangement joins TRBV5-1 to TRBJ1-1; D ambiguous. In germline, CDR1 is SGHRS, CDR2 YFSETQ. V lost 0 bases to trimming and J lost 6 bases, with 15 bases between them. The CDR3 totals 15 residues. For the CDR3, the DNA is TGCGCCAGCAGCTTGGCTTCCCAGCCTTATTCTGAAGCTTTCTTT. Its protein is CASSLASQPYSEAFF.

In its sample, this clonotype was seen many times. This sequence joins TRBV30 and TRBJ2-7; 11 bases match TRBD2. The germline V gene has CDR1 GTSNPN and CDR2 SVGIG (reference sequence). This CDR3 is 12 amino acids long. Unmatched junction bases numbered 0, after V lost 3 bases and J lost 5 bases. The CDR3, as DNA: TGTGCCTGGAGGGGACTAGCGGACGAGCAGTACTTC. This codes for CAWRGLADEQYF. The whole variable domain, filled in from reference TRBV30 and TRBJ2-7, reads SQTIHQWPATLVQPVGSPLSLECTVEGTSNPNLYWYRQAAGRGLQLLFYSVGIGQISSEVPQNLSASRPQDRQFILSSKKLLLSDSGFYLCAWRGLADEQYFGPGTRLTVT.

Comment on this clonotype: A read error may be the cause here, since a much bigger clone is one base away. V gene TRBV2 combines with J gene TRBJ2-3; maybe TRBD2 (6 bases). CDR1 and CDR2 (germline): SNHLY, FYNNEI. The CDR3 spans 15 residues. V was shortened by 5 bases and J by 0 bases, with 12 bases between the two germline ends. The CDR3 loop is CASSRQGLSTDTQYF. DNA for the CDR3: TGTGCCAGCAGTAGGCAGGGACTCAGCACAGATACGCAGTATTTT.

The chain is built from TRBV12-3 or TRBV12-4 and TRBJ2-2; D call uncertain. Trimming took 7 bases from V and 9 from J, leaving 9 bases between them. The CDR3 has 11 residues. As DNA, the CDR3 is TGTGCCAGCATGGGTATAAGGGAGCTGTTTTTT. This gives the protein CASMGIRELFF.

This clonotype was observed a single time. The CDR3 loop reads CSLREGQETQYF. For the CDR3, the DNA is TGCAGCCTCAGGGAGGGTCAGGAGACCCAGTACTTC. V and J are TRBV29-1 and TRBJ2-5; 7 bases are a match to TRBD2. Trimming took 8 bases from V and 5 from J; bases not matched to a gene: 8. This CDR3 contains 12 residues. The germline CDR1 and CDR2 sequences are SQVTM and ANQGSEA.

This clonotype was counted many times. This chain links TRBV11-1 with TRBJ2-3; a possible D gene is TRBD2 (5 bases). Looked up from germline, CDR1 is SGHAT and CDR2 is FQDESV (reference sequence). The CDR3 covers 12 residues. V lost 4 bases to trimming and J lost 5 bases, with 7 bases between them. This CDR3 reads CASSYEGDTQYF. The CDR3 nucleotides read TGTGCCAGCAGCTACGAGGGAGATACGCAGTATTTT.

This clonotype has ten or more counts. The genes are TRBV3-1 and TRBJ2-3; 9 nucleotides match TRBD2. Per germline, CDR1 LGHDT and CDR2 YNNKEL (reference sequence). V lost 2 bases to trimming and J lost 6 bases; unmatched junction nucleotides: 6. This CDR3 comprises 15 residues. CDR3 sequence: CASSQRAGGADTQYF. In DNA form, the CDR3 reads TGTGCCAGCAGCCAAAGAGCGGGAGGAGCGGATACGCAGTATTTT.

This clonotype appeared once. The rearrangement links TRBV11-2 to TRBJ2-1; 12 positions agree with TRBD1. The germline V gene encodes CDR1 SGHAT and CDR2 FQNNGV. With V trimmed by 5 bases and J by 9 bases, 14 bases remained unmatched. This CDR3 contains 17 residues. CDR3 loop: CASSNFIRDRGQSEQFF. CDR3 sequence (DNA): TGTGCCAGCAGCAATTTTATCCGGGACAGGGGGCAAAGTGAGCAGTTCTTC.

The chain joins TRBV28 to TRBJ2-7; D is uncertain. CDR3 length equals 12 residues. The germline V gene has CDR1 MDHEN and CDR2 SYDVKM. Trimming stripped 10 bases from V and 7 bases from J, with 17 bases between. CDR3 sequence: CANNGVGREQYF. The CDR3 nucleotides are TGTGCCAACAATGGAGTAGGGCGGGAGCAGTACTTC. Looking up the rest from reference TRBV28 and TRBJ2-7 gives the full variable domain: DVKVTQSSRYLVKRTGEKVFLECVQDMDHENMFWYRQDPGLGLRLIYFSYDVKMKEKGDIPEGYSVSREKKERFSLILESASTNQTSMYLCANNGVGREQYFGPGTRLTVT.

This clonotype has at least ten counts. The chain carries TRBV11-2 and TRBJ2-3; TRBD2 matches 12 bases. The CDR3 contains 16 residues. J gave up 0 bases and V 6 bases, and 4 bases lay outside the gene matches. Looked up from germline, CDR1 is SGHAT and CDR2 is FQNNGV. CDR3 coding DNA: TGTGCCAGCAGTAATCTAGCGGGAGGGAGCACAGATACGCAGTATTTT. This encodes CASSNLAGGSTDTQYF.

This chain connects TRBV6-1 to TRBJ2-1; the match to TRBD2 covers 9 bases. The CDR3 loop spans 14 amino acids. Trimming took 4 bases from V and 9 from J; bases not matched to a gene: 7. Germline lookup yields CDR1 MNHNS and CDR2 SASEGT. CDR3 nucleotides: TGTGCCAGCAGTGTGGCTAGCGGGACGGGTGAGCAGTTCTTC. The encoded protein is CASSVASGTGEQFF.

This clonotype was detected ten times or more. The genes are TRBV5-1 and TRBJ2-5, with D perhaps being TRBD1 or TRBD2 (6 bases each). V was shortened by 0 bases and J by 3 bases, with 12 bases between the two germline ends. CDR1 is SGHRS, CDR2 YFSETQ, per germline. This CDR3 has 15 amino acids. The CDR3 region is CASSLAGGPKETQYF. The CDR3 DNA reads as TGCGCCAGCAGCTTGGCCGGGGGCCCGAAAGAGACCCAGTACTTC.

This clonotype was seen many times. This sequence joins TRBV7-8 and TRBJ1-5; TRBD1 might be the D (6 bases). The CDR3 is 17 residues long. In germline, CDR1 is SGHVS, CDR2 FQNEAQ. Trimming left V 3 bases short and J 0 bases short, with 15 bases between. The CDR3 protein is CASSFASRGGSNQPQHF. In nucleotides, the CDR3 is TGTGCCAGCAGCTTCGCTTCCAGGGGAGGTAGCAATCAGCCCCAGCATTTT.

This clonotype appeared a few times. The chain couples TRBV20-1 to TRBJ2-3, with 11 bases matching TRBD2. Germline loops: CDR1 DFQATT, CDR2 SNEGSKA (reference sequence). Trimming cost V 5 bases and J 1 base; bases outside gene matches: 14. The CDR3 sequence is 18 residues long. In DNA form, the CDR3 reads TGCAGTGCTGGCGGACTAGCGGGCGCGATGGGGCGCACAGATACGCAGTATTTT. This encodes CSAGGLAGAMGRTDTQYF.

This clonotype was counted ten times or more. This chain links TRBV20-1 with TRBJ1-6; 10 bases agree with TRBD1. This CDR3 is 15 amino acids long. Trimming at V came to 3 bases and at J to 8 bases, leaving 7 bases not matched to a gene. Germline V gene data show CDR1 as DFQATT and CDR2 as SNEGSKA (reference sequence). Here the CDR3 reads CSASLDRGFHSPLHF. Here the CDR3 DNA reads TGCAGTGCTAGTCTGGACAGGGGGTTTCATTCACCCCTCCACTTT.

This clonotype was counted at least ten times. CDR3 coding DNA: TGTGCCAGCAGTTACAACAGGCAGACCGCTTTCTATGGCTACACCTTC. Its translation: CASSYNRQTAFYGYTF. The V and J genes are TRBV6-5 and TRBJ1-2; D might be TRBD1 (5 bases). Trimming removed 2 bases from V and 4 bases from J, with 17 bases in between. The CDR3 contains 16 residues. Germline V gene lookup returns CDR1 MNHEY and CDR2 SVGAGI.

This clonotype was detected ten times or more. The chain links TRBV11-2 to TRBJ2-5, with TRBD2 identical over 14 bases. With V trimmed by 5 bases and J by 5 bases, 7 bases remained unmatched. Looked up from germline, CDR1 is SGHAT and CDR2 is FQNNGV. The CDR3 is made up of 16 amino acids. The CDR3 reads CASSTGTSGSWETQYF. For the CDR3, the DNA is TGTGCCAGCAGCACCGGGACTAGCGGGAGTTGGGAGACCCAGTACTTC.

This clonotype was seen a few times. The chain carries TRBV12-3 or TRBV12-4 and TRBJ2-2; 9 nucleotides line up with TRBD1. The CDR3 length is 15 residues. J lost 7 bases, V lost 10 bases, and 13 bases had no gene match. The CDR3 reads CATKGLGQGIGELFF. The CDR3 DNA reads TGTGCCACCAAGGGGTTAGGACAGGGGATCGGGGAGCTGTTTTTT.

In this sample, this clonotype turned up many times. The V and J genes are TRBV12-3 or TRBV12-4 and TRBJ1-1; D is undetermined. Trimming removed 5 bases at V and 1 base at J, with 8 bases between. The length of the CDR3 is 13 residues. CDR3 sequence reads: CASSRTENTEAFF. As DNA, the CDR3 is TGTGCCAGCAGTCGTACAGAGAACACTGAAGCTTTCTTT.

The chain links TRBV14 to TRBJ2-7, with no clear D. Germline loops: CDR1 SGHDN, CDR2 FVKESK. This CDR3 contains 14 residues. V gave up 6 bases and J gave up 0 bases, with 12 bases separating them. This CDR3 is CASSYSLRSYEQYF. CDR3 DNA: TGTGCCAGCAGTTACAGCCTACGCTCCTACGAGCAGTACTTC. The whole variable domain, filled in from reference TRBV14 and TRBJ2-7, reads EAGVTQFPSHSVIEKGQTVTLRCDPISGHDNLYWYRRVMGKEIKFLLHFVKESKQDESGMPNNRFLAERTGGTYSTLKVQPAELEDSGVYFCASSYSLRSYEQYFGPGTRLTVT.

V usage is TRBV12-3 or TRBV12-4 and J usage is TRBJ2-5; 9 bases are shared with TRBD1. This CDR3 contains 14 residues. Trimming cost V 7 bases and J 6 bases; bases outside gene matches: 9. The CDR3 sequence is CASTNTHRGQTQYF. Written as DNA, the CDR3 is TGTGCCAGCACCAATACTCACAGGGGGCAGACCCAGTACTTC.

This clonotype has only a few counts. The chain combines TRBV6-6 with TRBJ2-2; D gene unclear. Trimming took off 2 bases at V and 4 bases at J, with 5 bases between the two ends. CDR3 length equals 13 residues. CDR1 MNHNY and CDR2 SVGAGI come from the germline V gene (reference sequence). This CDR3 is CASSYIGTGELFF. CDR3 sequence (DNA): TGTGCCAGCAGTTACATCGGCACCGGGGAGCTGTTTTTT.

This clonotype was counted many times. The chain couples TRBV7-6 to TRBJ2-3; D is ambiguous. The CDR3 has 14 amino acids. From germline, CDR1 is SGHVS and CDR2 FNYEAQ. V gave up 5 bases and J gave up 5 bases, with 14 bases separating them. In DNA, the CDR3 is TGTGCCAGCAGCGAACTACTTGGTGAAGATACGCAGTATTTT. Its translation is CASSELLGEDTQYF.

Ten or more counts support this clonotype. CDR3 nucleotides: TGTGCCAGCAGTTACGGGACTAGCGGGAATGCCTACGAGCAGTACTTC. Translating gives CASSYGTSGNAYEQYF. The genes are TRBV6-2 or TRBV6-3 and TRBJ2-7; the match to TRBD2 covers 13 bases. Germline lookup yields CDR1 MNHEY and CDR2 SVGEGT. V shed 2 bases and J 2 bases; nucleotides not matched to a gene: 3. The CDR3 consists of 16 residues.